These 7 T cell receptor beta chains originate from one sample sequenced in a study of neoadjuvant anti-PD-1 for oral cavity cancer. Sequenced by immunoSEQ multiplex PCR; TCRdb stores in-frame clones only, minus some. The sample yields fewer than 15,000 clones, around three fifths seen once. Sample: tumor tissue, taken before nivolumab (anti-PD-1) treatment. The receptors come from a person aged 35 to 85 with oral cavity squamous cell carcinoma.

The chain uses TRBV30 and TRBJ2-1; D might be TRBD1 or TRBD2, each matching 5 bases. The CDR3 has 15 residues. Germline V gives CDR1 GTSNPN, CDR2 SVGIG (reference sequence). V lost 4 bases, J lost 7 bases, and 20 bases lay in between. The CDR3 DNA reads as TGTGCCTGGAAAAAACCCGAGGGGCGATGGAATGAGCAGTTCTTC. Translated, it gives CAWKKPEGRWNEQFF.

The chain joins TRBV9 to TRBJ2-1, with 14 bases aligning to TRBD2. Germline CDR1 and CDR2: SGDLS and YYNGEE. V lost 4 bases, J lost 4 bases, and 13 bases stayed unmatched. This CDR3 has 19 residues. This CDR3 reads CASSSLGLAGGFGYNEQFF. CDR3 sequence (DNA): TGTGCCAGCAGCTCCCTCGGACTAGCGGGAGGATTCGGGTACAATGAGCAGTTCTTC.

By proportion, this clone is medium-sized. The rearrangement uses TRBV2 and TRBJ2-3; TRBD2 agrees at 7 bases. CDR1 SNHLY and CDR2 FYNNEI come from the germline V gene. The CDR3 consists of 15 residues. Trimming removed 8 bases from V and 0 bases from J; junction bases left unmatched: 8. The CDR3 DNA reads TGTGCCAGCTTGAGGCTAGCGGCTAGCACAGATACGCAGTATTTT. The encoded protein is CASLRLAASTDTQYF.

This clone was seen a handful of times. The V call is TRBV5-4, the J call TRBJ2-1; D remains unclear. The V gene's germline CDR1 is SGHNT and CDR2 YYREEE (reference sequence). The CDR3 is 15 residues long. V lost 0 bases and J 6 bases, leaving 13 bases between the germline ends. The CDR3 coding sequence is TGTGCCAGCAGCTTGGGGGGTGGACCTTCCAATGAGCAGTTCTTC. The encoded protein is CASSLGGGPSNEQFF.

This clone was found a few times. The V and J genes are TRBV28 and TRBJ1-5; TRBD1 might be the D (5 bases). Germline V gene lookup returns CDR1 MDHEN and CDR2 SYDVKM. The CDR3 runs to 14 residues. Deletions cut 6 bases from V and 4 bases from J, with 13 bases between. In DNA form, the CDR3 reads TGTGCCAGCAGCCGGCTCGGGGGGAATCAGCCCCAGCATTTT. This gives the protein CASSRLGGNQPQHF.

This clone was counted once. The J gene is TRBJ1-1, the V gene TRBV7-9; D is perhaps TRBD1 (5 bases). The germline V and J ends were trimmed by 5 bases and 3 bases, with 10 bases remaining between them. The CDR3 sequence is 13 residues long. Germline loops: CDR1 SEHNR, CDR2 FQNEAQ (reference sequence). The CDR3 DNA reads as TGTGCCAGCAGCACAGAGACAGACACTGAAGCTTTCTTT. This sequence encodes CASSTETDTEAFF.

A few counts support this clone. The V and J genes are TRBV9 and TRBJ2-5; D not certain. V was pared by 0 bases and J by 4 bases, with 10 bases between. The germline V gene encodes CDR1 SGDLS and CDR2 YYNGEE. This CDR3 is built from 14 residues. CDR3 sequence reads: CASSVGPSTETQYF. The CDR3 bases are TGTGCCAGCAGCGTAGGTCCCAGCACAGAGACCCAGTACTTC. Complete variable domain (other parts from reference TRBV9 and TRBJ2-5): DSGVTQTPKHLITATGQRVTLRCSPRSGDLSVYWYQQSLDQGLQFLIQYYNGEERAKGNILERFSAQQFPDLHSELNLSSLELGDSALYFCASSVGPSTETQYFGPGTRLLVL.